Below are 26 T cell receptor beta chains sequenced from a single sample in a study of Ad26.COV2.S vaccination and SARS-CoV-2 variants. Method: immunoSEQ multiplex PCR; TCRdb's copy keeps in-frame clones and lacks some. This sample has 500,000 or so clones, with about 83% found just once. Treatment denoted: roughly 20 received Ad26.COV2.S at low or high dose, single or two shots; five or six received placebo; per-sample allocation not given. Specimens were obtained on day 63 following the first vaccine or placebo injection. The sample was peripheral blood, taken in a trial of Ad26.COV2.S vaccine versus placebo. The receptors were sampled from a person between 18 and 65 years old who received the Ad26.COV2.S COVID-19 vaccine or a placebo.

A note on this clone: The same CDR3 also results from other DNA sequences found in this sample. J is TRBJ2-3 and V is TRBV7-9, with a tentative D call TRBD2 (6 bases). Trimming shortened V by 1 base and J by 3 bases, and 11 bases separated the two germline ends. Germline CDR1 reads SEHNR; CDR2 reads FQNEAQ (reference sequence). The CDR3 contains 15 residues. The CDR3 is CASSLVAGRTDTQYF. CDR3 sequence (DNA): TGTGCCAGCAGCTTAGTTGCGGGGAGGACAGATACGCAGTATTTT.

The gene calls are TRBV19 and TRBJ1-1, with TRBD1 identical over 8 bases. The CDR3 consists of 17 residues. CDR1 is LNHDA and CDR2 is SQIVND in the germline V gene (reference sequence). Trimming cost V 6 bases and J 4 bases; bases outside gene matches: 16. CDR3 sequence (DNA): TGTGCCAGTAGCAGACCCGAAGGACAGGGAGATATCACTGAAGCTTTCTTT. Amino acid sequence: CASSRPEGQGDITEAFF.

This clone was counted only a few times. The chain links TRBV7-9 to TRBJ2-7, with D possibly TRBD1 on 6 matching bases. The germline V gene has CDR1 SEHNR and CDR2 FQNEAQ (reference sequence). This CDR3 is built from 16 residues. V dropped 0 bases and J dropped 2 bases, with 14 bases sitting between them. The CDR3 region has the DNA TGTGCCAGCAGCTTAGCGCCCCGGGACATCCCCTACGAGCAGTACTTC. Its translation: CASSLAPRDIPYEQYF.

This chain connects TRBV6-1 to TRBJ2-5; 10 nucleotides match TRBD2. The CDR3 has 16 amino acids. V was clipped by 2 bases and J by 2 bases; unmatched bases: 5. Germline loops: CDR1 MNHNS, CDR2 SASEGT. The CDR3 sequence: CASSESVSGRQETQYF. The CDR3 DNA sequence: TGTGCCAGCAGTGAATCGGTTAGCGGGAGGCAAGAGACCCAGTACTTC.

The chain combines TRBV28 with TRBJ2-3; 8 bases align to TRBD2. Germline V gene sequence: CDR1 MDHEN, CDR2 SYDVKM. With V trimmed by 8 bases and J by 2 bases, 12 bases remained unmatched. The CDR3 covers 16 residues. The DNA of the CDR3 is TGTGCCAGCTCCCAGGTTGCGGGAGGCTACACAGATACGCAGTATTTT. It codes for CASSQVAGGYTDTQYF.

This rearrangement joins TRBV19 to TRBJ2-7; D is unclear. Trimming removed 8 bases at V and 0 bases at J, with 17 bases between. CDR1 LNHDA and CDR2 SQIVND come from the germline V gene (reference sequence). This CDR3 is built from 15 residues. CDR3 loop: CASSLTAGRSYEQYF. The CDR3 DNA sequence: TGTGCCAGTTCCCTGACGGCAGGCCGCTCCTACGAGCAGTACTTC.

This chain's CDR3 is CASRDCTEKLFF. As DNA, the CDR3 is TGTGCCAGCAGAGACTGCACTGAAAAACTGTTTTTT. This chain joins TRBV21-1 and TRBJ1-4. TRBV21-1 is assigned pseudogene status. The CDR3 loop spans 12 amino acids.

The chain is built from TRBV5-5 and TRBJ1-1, with a possible D match to TRBD1 (6 bases). This CDR3 is built from 15 residues. V was shortened by 4 bases and J by 4 bases, with 17 bases between the two germline ends. Germline V gives CDR1 SGHKS, CDR2 YYEKEE (reference sequence). The CDR3, as DNA: TGTGCCAGCAGCGCGAGATGGGGGCAGACCACTGAAGCTTTCTTT. The encoded protein is CASSARWGQTTEAFF. Full variable domain (outside the CDR3, taken from reference TRBV5-5 and TRBJ1-1): DAGVTQSPTHLIKTRGQQVTLRCSPISGHKSVSWYQQVLGQGPQFIFQYYEKEERGRGNFPDRFSARQFPNYSSELNVNALLLGDSALYLCASSARWGQTTEAFFGQGTRLTVV.

This clone was found once. The rearrangement links TRBV5-1 to TRBJ1-3, with 9 bases aligning to TRBD1. With V trimmed by 0 bases and J by 10 bases, 5 bases remained unmatched. Germline CDR1 is SGHRS and CDR2 is YFSETQ. The length of the CDR3 is 14 residues. The DNA for the CDR3 is TGCGCCAGCAGCTTGGAGGGACAGGGCAGGACCATATATTTT. This codes for CASSLEGQGRTIYF. Combining the CDR3 with reference TRBV5-1 and TRBJ1-3 gives the whole variable domain KAGVTQTPRYLIKTRGQQVTLSCSPISGHRSVSWYQQTPGQGLQFLFEYFSETQRNKGNFPGRFSGRQFSNSRSEMNVSTLELGDSALYLCASSLEGQGRTIYFGEGSWLTVV.

The gene calls are TRBV5-1 and TRBJ2-2, with D perhaps matching TRBD2 (6 bases). Germline loops: CDR1 SGHRS, CDR2 YFSETQ. There are 16 residues in the CDR3. The V end lost 2 bases, the J end lost 4 bases, and 15 bases lay between the germline ends. CDR3 DNA sequence: TGCGCCAGCAGCTTTCTAACCGGGAGCTTCACCGGGGAGCTGTTTTTT. Encoded protein: CASSFLTGSFTGELFF.

The chain recombines TRBV7-2 with TRBJ2-3; 8 positions agree with TRBD2. V shed 6 bases and J 8 bases; nucleotides not matched to a gene: 7. CDR1 and CDR2 (germline): SGHTA, FQGNSA. CDR3 length: 13 amino acids. The CDR3 reads CASRSSGIGTQYF. The CDR3 DNA is TGTGCCAGCAGAAGTAGCGGGATTGGTACGCAGTATTTT. The full variable domain, with the rest looked up from reference TRBV7-2 and TRBJ2-3, is GAGVSQSPSNKVTEKGKDVELRCDPISGHTALYWYRQSLGQGLEFLIYFQGNSAPDKSGLPSDRFSAERTGGSVSTLTIQRTQQEDSAVYLCASRSSGIGTQYFGPGTRLTVL.

The gene calls are TRBV5-6 and TRBJ1-2; tentatively, D is TRBD1 (5 bases). V was cut by 4 bases and J by 4 bases, with 8 bases left in between. There are 12 residues in the CDR3. CDR1 is SGHDT and CDR2 is YYEEEE in the germline V gene. The CDR3 protein is CASSRGSYGYTF. The CDR3 DNA is TGTGCCAGCAGCCGGGGCTCCTATGGCTACACCTTC.

The chain joins TRBV28 to TRBJ1-5, with 7 bases fitting TRBD1. Looked up from germline, CDR1 is MDHEN and CDR2 is SYDVKM. The CDR3 totals 15 residues. The V and J ends lost 5 bases and 5 bases, in that order; junction bases with no gene match: 9. The CDR3 nucleotides are TGTGCCAGCAGTCCGTCTACAGGGGCCTATCAGCCCCAGCATTTT. This encodes CASSPSTGAYQPQHF.

This clone showed up just a few times. This chain connects TRBV6-2 or TRBV6-3 to TRBJ2-1, with 7 bases lining up with TRBD2. Trimming removed 6 bases from V and 4 bases from J; junction bases left unmatched: 6. The CDR3 contains 14 residues. Germline CDR1 and CDR2: MNHEY and SVGEGT. In DNA, the CDR3 is TGTGCCAGCAGCGGCCCTAGCGGTTACAATGAGCAGTTCTTC. Translation: CASSGPSGYNEQFF.

The chain recombines TRBV28 with TRBJ2-4; D tentatively fits TRBD1 or TRBD2 (5 bases each). The length of the CDR3 is 14 residues. Germline CDR1 and CDR2: MDHEN and SYDVKM. Trimming pared 4 bases from V and 7 bases from J, leaving 14 bases between. The CDR3 nucleotides read TGTGCCAGCAGTTCTTATTGGGACGTTAACATTCAGTACTTC. It translates to CASSSYWDVNIQYF.

The genes are TRBV29-1 and TRBJ1-4, with 9 bases aligning to TRBD1. The CDR3 consists of 12 residues. In germline, CDR1 is SQVTM, CDR2 ANQGSEA. Germline trimming cut 6 bases from V and 7 bases from J; bases unmatched to any gene: 3. CDR3 nucleotides: TGCAGCGTCGGACAGGGGATTGAAAAACTGTTTTTT. Translating it yields CSVGQGIEKLFF.

DNA for the CDR3: TGTGCCAGCAGCTTCGGACAGGGCTTTGGGACCCAGCATTTT. Translating it yields CASSFGQGFGTQHF. The chain uses TRBV7-9 and TRBJ1-5, with TRBD1 identical over 8 bases. This CDR3 is built from 14 residues. The junction had 9 bases not matched to a gene; V was cut back by 3 bases and J by 11 bases. Germline loops: CDR1 SEHNR, CDR2 FQNEAQ (reference sequence). The full variable domain, in which reference TRBV7-9 and TRBJ1-5 provide the parts outside the CDR3, is DTGVSQNPRHKITKRGQNVTFRCDPISEHNRLYWYRQTLGQGPEFLTYFQNEAQLEKSRLLSDRFSAERPKGSFSTLEIQRTEQGDSAMYLCASSFGQGFGTQHFGDGTRLSIL.

This chain joins TRBV18 and TRBJ2-2, with 7 bases lining up with TRBD1. J was trimmed by 0 bases and V by 3 bases; bases with no gene match: 13. CDR1 is KGHSH, CDR2 LQKENI, per germline. The CDR3 length is 19 residues. The CDR3 DNA is TGTGCCAGCTCACCGGGGGTTCTTTCCGGGACAGCGAACACCGGGGAGCTGTTTTTT. It encodes CASSPGVLSGTANTGELFF.

This clone was found a few times. The genes are TRBV29-1 and TRBJ2-1; unclear D gene. The CDR3 has 13 residues. Germline-derived CDR1 and CDR2 are SQVTM and ANQGSEA. Trimming shortened V by 7 bases and J by 4 bases, and 14 bases separated the two germline ends. CDR3 sequence reads: CSAGPRGYNEQFF. The DNA of the CDR3 is TGCAGCGCCGGGCCCAGAGGATACAATGAGCAGTTCTTC.

The chain combines TRBV9 with TRBJ1-4; TRBD1 might be the D (5 bases). The CDR3 is 15 amino acids. The V and J ends lost 3 bases and 4 bases respectively, with 13 bases between them. Germline V gene sequence: CDR1 SGDLS, CDR2 YYNGEE. CDR3 amino acids: CASSARDGYNEKLFF. CDR3 DNA: TGTGCCAGCAGCGCCCGGGACGGATATAATGAAAAACTGTTTTTT. The complete variable domain, with remaining parts taken from reference TRBV9 and TRBJ1-4, reads DSGVTQTPKHLITATGQRVTLRCSPRSGDLSVYWYQQSLDQGLQFLIQYYNGEERAKGNILERFSAQQFPDLHSELNLSSLELGDSALYFCASSARDGYNEKLFFGSGTQLSVL.

The J gene is TRBJ1-5, the V gene TRBV27; D not resolved. The CDR3 sequence is 14 residues long. The V end lost 3 bases, the J end lost 1 base, and 7 bases lay between the germline ends. Germline CDR1 is MNHEY and CDR2 is SMNVEV (reference sequence). The CDR3 sequence: CASSFAGSNQPQHF. In DNA, the CDR3 is TGTGCCAGCAGTTTTGCGGGGAGCAATCAGCCCCAGCATTTT.

This sequence joins TRBV19 and TRBJ2-7, with a tentative D call TRBD2 (5 bases). CDR1 LNHDA and CDR2 SQIVND come from the germline V gene (reference sequence). This CDR3 contains 11 residues. The germline V and J ends were trimmed by 11 bases and 0 bases, with 8 bases remaining between them. The CDR3: CARTGSYEQYF. In nucleotides, the CDR3 is TGTGCCCGGACTGGCTCCTACGAGCAGTACTTC.

The rearrangement links TRBV27 to TRBJ1-3; possible D gene TRBD1, 6 bases. Germline CDR1 is MNHEY and CDR2 is SMNVEV (reference sequence). V was cut by 6 bases and J by 0 bases, with 15 bases left in between. This CDR3 has 16 residues. The CDR3 bases are TGTGCCAGCAGGATGACAGGCCCCAACTCTGGAAACACCATATATTTT. It specifies CASRMTGPNSGNTIYF.

The V and J genes are TRBV3-1 (or the pseudogene TRBV3-2) and TRBJ2-7; 7 bases are shared with TRBD2. With 1 base clipped from V and 8 bases from J, the junction kept 8 bases outside the gene matches. The germline CDR1 and CDR2 sequences are LGHDT and YNNKEL (reference sequence). The CDR3 contains 14 residues. This CDR3 reads CASSQGTRYLQQYF. The CDR3 nucleotides read TGTGCCAGCAGCCAAGGGACTAGATACTTGCAGCAGTACTTC.

The J gene is TRBJ2-1, the V gene TRBV12-3 or TRBV12-4, with a possible D match to TRBD2 (5 bases). V lost 3 bases to trimming and J lost 9 bases, with 6 bases between them. CDR3 length equals 11 residues. CDR3 sequence: CASSFRGEQFF. The CDR3 DNA follows: TGTGCCAGCAGTTTTCGGGGTGAGCAGTTCTTC.

This clone was seen only once. CDR3 sequence reads: CSVKRDRGHGGYTF. In DNA form, the CDR3 reads TGCAGCGTGAAACGGGACAGGGGGCATGGTGGCTACACCTTC. The chain couples TRBV29-1 to TRBJ1-2; 12 bases match TRBD1. Trimming took 6 bases from V and 7 from J; bases not matched to a gene: 9. CDR1 is SQVTM, CDR2 ANQGSEA, per germline. The CDR3 is 14 amino acids.